Sequencing of this T cell receptor (beta chain) was carried out in a study of control samples from healthy donors and cancer patients. CDR3 size: 12 residues. CDR1 and CDR2 (germline): LNHDA, SQIVND (reference sequence). V lost 3 bases, J lost 7 bases, and 6 bases lay in between. Clones were read by immunoSEQ multiplex PCR, and TCRdb kept only the in-frame ones, dropping some. Found here are some 64,000 clones, roughly 86% of them singletons; the top ten hold about 2.1%. Sequencing used PBMCs. The clonotype originates from a woman aged 45-60 years with head and neck cancer. The genes are TRBV19 and TRBJ1-4, with D uncertain. The CDR3 DNA sequence: TGTGCCAGTAGTATCGAGGTTGAAAAACTGTTTTTT. This encodes CASSIEVEKLFF. Based on the CDR3 plus reference TRBV19 and TRBJ1-4, the full variable domain is DGGITQSPKYLFRKEGQNVTLSCEQNLNHDAMYWYRQDPGQGLRLIYYSQIVNDFQKGDIAEGYSVSREKKESFPLTVTSAQKNPTAFYLCASSIEVEKLFFGSGTQLSVL.